These T cell receptor beta chains were read from a single sample in a study of type 1 regulatory T cells. What these receptors recognize is not known. TCRdb recomputed calls from the reads with MiXCR, one row per CDR3 protein. The table shows around 65,000 distinct CDR3 sequences, with about 50% occurring only once. The specimen sequenced was cultured non-Tr1 T cells, either the whole culture or a sorted T cell fraction (not recorded which). These receptors originate from a human donor in good health. CDR3s include the opening cysteine and the closing phenylalanine or tryptophan. D genes are given only for firm matches. Size values are once, few and many counts, or a class for expanded clones, and some rows have none.

TGTGCCAGCAGCCAAGTGGGGGGGAGGACAGGGCACTATGGCTACACCTTC CASSQVGGRTGHYGYTF TRBJ1-2 TRBD1 TRBV3-1 NA
TGTGCCTGGAGTCAGGGGACAGGGCGCTCTGGAAACACCATATATTTT CAWSQGTGRSGNTIYF TRBJ1-3 TRBD1 TRBV30 NA
TGTGCCAGCAGCTTAGCGAACGGGGGCTATGAGCAGTTCTTC CASSLANGGYEQFF TRBJ2-1 NA TRBV7-2 few
TGTGCCAGCAGTTTTCGGGGGGCCGATCAGCCCCAGCATTTT CASSFRGADQPQHF TRBJ1-5 NA TRBV27 medium-sized
TGTGCCAGCAGCTTGAGCGGGGGAGGGGATACGCAGTATTTT CASSLSGGGDTQYF TRBJ2-3 TRBD2 TRBV5-6 NA
TGTGCCTCGCGACAGGGGCAGGGAGATACGCAGTATTTT CASRQGQGDTQYF TRBJ2-3 TRBD1 TRBV15 NA
TGCAGTGCTGACGGGGGAGGGGACAGGGGGCGGAATGAGCAGTTCTTC CSADGGGDRGRNEQFF TRBJ2-1 TRBD1 TRBV20-1 NA
TGTGCCAGCAGCCAAGCCTGGAGCGGGGAGCTGTTTTTT CASSQAWSGELFF TRBJ2-2 NA TRBV3-1 NA
TGCAGTGCTAGGCGGAACTCCTACGAGCAGTACTTC CSARRNSYEQYF TRBJ2-7 NA TRBV20-1 few
TGCAGTGCTAGGAGGGGCGACTATGGCTACACCTTC CSARRGDYGYTF TRBJ1-2 NA TRBV20-1 few
TGTGCCAGCAGTTTGAGCCCCAAGGTTGGAGGCTACACCTTC CASSLSPKVGGYTF TRBJ1-2 NA TRBV27 NA
TGTGCCAGCAGTTACAGCCGGGCCACAACTAATGAAAAACTGTTTTTT CASSYSRATTNEKLFF TRBJ1-4 NA TRBV6-5 NA
TGCAGTGCCTCAGAGCAAGAAGGTCATGAGCAGTTCTTC CSASEQEGHEQFF TRBJ2-1 NA TRBV20-1 NA
TGTGCCAGCAGTTATACGAAGGACAGGGCCCAGCATTTT CASSYTKDRAQHF TRBJ1-5 TRBD1 TRBV28 NA
TGCAGTGCTAGAGTCAGCCATAGCACAGATACGCAGTATTTT CSARVSHSTDTQYF TRBJ2-3 NA TRBV20-1 NA
TGTGCCAGCAGTCCCCGGGACAGGCCGATCTATGGCTACACCTTC CASSPRDRPIYGYTF TRBJ1-2 TRBD1 TRBV6-2/TRBV6-3 few
TGTGCCAGCAGCCCCGTTCGGGTAGCGGGTAGGAATGAGCAGTTCTTC CASSPVRVAGRNEQFF TRBJ2-1 TRBD2 TRBV6-1 NA
TGTGCCAGCAGTGTGGACAGCTATGGCTACACCTTC CASSVDSYGYTF TRBJ1-2 NA TRBV12-3/TRBV12-4 NA
TGTGCCAGCAGCAACACACAGGGGAGTGAGCAGTTCTTC CASSNTQGSEQFF TRBJ2-1 TRBD1 TRBV7-3 NA
TGCGCCAGCAGCTTTGGGACAGGGTGGAAGAACACTGAAGCTTTCTTT CASSFGTGWKNTEAFF TRBJ1-1 TRBD1 TRBV5-1 NA